These T cell receptor beta chains were read from a single sample in a study of OX40 agonist ivuxolimab in advanced cancers. The protocol was immunoSEQ multiplex PCR, while the TCRdb copy is restricted to in-frame clones and leaves out a portion. The profile shows roughly 16,000 clones, roughly 72% of them singletons. The sequencing here drew on CD4+ or CD8+ T cells sorted from blood, taken in a trial of the OX40 agonist ivuxolimab. The receptors were sampled from an adult with an advanced solid tumor such as melanoma, head and neck, liver or kidney cancer. Each CDR3 is given with its conserved first and last residue. D genes are given only for firm matches. Size values are once, few and many counts, or a class for expanded clones, and some rows have none.

TRBD1 | once | TRBJ2-3 | TRBV19 | 16 | TGTGCCAGTAGTTCAAGACAGGGATGGGGCACAGATACGCAGTATTTT | CASSSRQGWGTDTQYF
. | . | TRBJ2-7 | TRBV29-1 | 18 | TGCAGCGTTGTCTGGGCAGGGGAGTTCTCCGGGGAGTCCTACGAGCAGTACTTC | CSVVWAGEFSGESYEQYF
TRBD2 | . | TRBJ2-1 | TRBV19 | 16 | TGTGCCAGTAGTATAGGGTCGGGAGGGGGATACAATGAGCAGTTCTTC | CASSIGSGGGYNEQFF
. | . | TRBJ2-2 | TRBV7-9 | 12 | TGTGCCAGCAGGAGAGGCGCCGGGGAACTGTTTTTT | CASRRGAGELFF
. | . | TRBJ1-1 | TRBV2 | 15 | TGTGCCAGCAGTGAACGAGCGAACATGAACACTGAAGCTTTCTTT | CASSERANMNTEAFF
. | few | TRBJ1-2 | TRBV28 | 13 | TGTGCCAGCAGCCGGCCAGGGAAGGGTGGCTACACCTTC | CASSRPGKGGYTF
TRBD1 | many | TRBJ1-2 | TRBV9 | 14 | TGTGCCAGCAGCGCCGACCTGGACAGGCGGGGCTACACCTTC | CASSADLDRRGYTF
TRBD1 | . | TRBJ2-7 | TRBV4-2 | 17 | TGTGCCAGCAGCCAAGATGTTGCGACAGGGGCCATCTACGAGCAGTACTTC | CASSQDVATGAIYEQYF
TRBD2 | . | TRBJ2-7 | TRBV4-2 | 15 | TGTGCCAGCAGCTCCAGGACTAGCGGGAGGGACGAGCAGTACTTC | CASSSRTSGRDEQYF
. | . | TRBJ2-5 | TRBV11-2 | 13 | TGTGCCAGCAGCTTACAACAAGCCAAGACCCAGTACTTC | CASSLQQAKTQYF
. | . | TRBJ2-7 | TRBV18 | 12 | TGTGCCAGCTCACCCCAGGGGCGCGAGCAGTACTTC | CASSPQGREQYF
. | . | TRBJ2-1 | TRBV6-6 | 15 | TGTGCCAGCAGTCTCTCCGCAAACCCAAGGAATGAGCAGTTCTTC | CASSLSANPRNEQFF
. | few | TRBJ1-2 | TRBV4-1 | 15 | TGCGCCAGCAGCCAAGATCAGCGGGATGCGAGTGGCTACACCTTC | CASSQDQRDASGYTF
. | . | TRBJ1-1 | TRBV5-1 | 13 | TGCGCCAGCAGGTTGGGTGGGGACACTGAAGCTTTCTTT | CASRLGGDTEAFF
. | . | TRBJ2-7 | TRBV7-2 | 15 | TGTGCCAGCAGCTTAGTACGGTCGAGCTCCTACGAGCAGTACTTC | CASSLVRSSSYEQYF
. | . | TRBJ2-2 | TRBV6-4 | 13 | TGTGCCAGCAGTGAACAGTCAGCCGGGGAGCTGTTTTTT | CASSEQSAGELFF
TRBD1 | few | TRBJ1-4 | TRBV4-2 | 18 | TGTGCCAGCAGCCAAGACCCTATCAGCGGGACAGGACGGGAAAAACTGTTTTTT | CASSQDPISGTGREKLFF
TRBD1 | once | TRBJ2-3 | TRBV5-3 | 15 | TGTGCCAGAAGCGGCCGGGACAGAGTCACAGATACGCAGTATTTT | CARSGRDRVTDTQYF
. | few | TRBJ2-7 | TRBV6-5 | 11 | TGTGCCAGCAGTGGGGGCTACGAGCAGTACTTC | CASSGGYEQYF
TRBD1 | . | TRBJ2-7 | TRBV18 | 15 | TGTGCCAGCTCCCCACCGGACAGGAGAACCTACGAGCAGTACTTC | CASSPPDRRTYEQYF
. | few | TRBJ2-1 | TRBV25-1 | 12 | TGTGCCAGCCAGGCGGTGTACAATGAGCAGTTCTTC | CASQAVYNEQFF
. | . | TRBJ1-1 | TRBV4-2 | 17 | TGTGCCAGCAGCCAAGCGCATAGGACGGCCTGGGGCACTGAAGCTTTCTTT | CASSQAHRTAWGTEAFF
. | . | TRBJ1-1 | TRBV4-2 | 12 | TGTGCCAGCAGTCAAGATGCCGCTGAAGCTTTCTTT | CASSQDAAEAFF
. | . | TRBJ1-1 | TRBV25-1 | 14 | TGTGCCAGCAGTGAATATAACAGCGGGACTGAAGCTTTCTTT | CASSEYNSGTEAFF
. | once | TRBJ2-7 | TRBV6-6 | 14 | TGTGCCAGCAGCCTGGGACGTTCGGGCTACGAGCAGTACTTC | CASSLGRSGYEQYF
. | few | TRBJ2-3 | TRBV7-9 | 12 | TGTGCCAGCAGCGGCTTGACAGATACGCAGTATTTT | CASSGLTDTQYF
. | once | TRBJ2-2 | TRBV9 | 13 | TGTGCCAGCAGCCGAGGGTTTCCGGGGGAGCTGTTTTTT | CASSRGFPGELFF
TRBD1 | . | TRBJ2-2 | TRBV18 | 16 | TGTGCCAGCTCACACCGGGACAGGGTCAATAGCGGGGAGCTGTTTTTT | CASSHRDRVNSGELFF
. | . | TRBJ2-5 | TRBV7-9 | 14 | TGTGCCAGCAGCTTGAGGGGCCCCCTAGGGACCCAGTACTTC | CASSLRGPLGTQYF
. | medium-sized | TRBJ1-5 | TRBV27 | 11 | TGTGCCAGCAGTTTGGGGCAGCCCCAGCATTTT | CASSLGQPQHF
TRBD2 | . | TRBJ2-1 | TRBV5-5 | 17 | TGTGCCAGCAGCCAGGGACTAGCGGTGACCACCTACAATGAGCAGTTCTTC | CASSQGLAVTTYNEQFF